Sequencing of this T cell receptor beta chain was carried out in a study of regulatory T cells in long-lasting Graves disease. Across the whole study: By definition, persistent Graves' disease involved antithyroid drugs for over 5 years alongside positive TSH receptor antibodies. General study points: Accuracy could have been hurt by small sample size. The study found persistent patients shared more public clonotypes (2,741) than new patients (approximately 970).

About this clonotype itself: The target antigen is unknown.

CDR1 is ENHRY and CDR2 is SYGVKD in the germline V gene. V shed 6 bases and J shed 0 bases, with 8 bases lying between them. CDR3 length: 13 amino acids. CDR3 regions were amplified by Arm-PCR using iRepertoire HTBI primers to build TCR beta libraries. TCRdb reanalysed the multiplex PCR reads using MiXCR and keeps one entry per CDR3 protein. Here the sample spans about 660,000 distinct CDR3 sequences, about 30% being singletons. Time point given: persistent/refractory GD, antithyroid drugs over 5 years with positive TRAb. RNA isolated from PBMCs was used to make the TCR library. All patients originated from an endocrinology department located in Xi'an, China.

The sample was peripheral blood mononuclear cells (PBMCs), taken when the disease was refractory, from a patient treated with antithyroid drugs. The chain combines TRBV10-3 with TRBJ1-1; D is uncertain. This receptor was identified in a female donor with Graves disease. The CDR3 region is CAIRWEMNTEAFF. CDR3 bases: TGTGCCATCAGGTGGGAGATGAACACTGAAGCTTTCTTT.